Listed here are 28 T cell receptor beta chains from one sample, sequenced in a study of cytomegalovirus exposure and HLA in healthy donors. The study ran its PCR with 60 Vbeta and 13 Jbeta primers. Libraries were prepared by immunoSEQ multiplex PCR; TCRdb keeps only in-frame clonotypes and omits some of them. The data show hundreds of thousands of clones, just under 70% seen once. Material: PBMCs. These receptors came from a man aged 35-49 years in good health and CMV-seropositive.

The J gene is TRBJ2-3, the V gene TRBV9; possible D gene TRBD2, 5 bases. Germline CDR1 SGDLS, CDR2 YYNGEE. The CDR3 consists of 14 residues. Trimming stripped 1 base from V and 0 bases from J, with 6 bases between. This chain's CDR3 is CASSVRDSTDTQYF. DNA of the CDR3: TGTGCCAGCAGCGTACGGGATAGCACAGATACGCAGTATTTT.

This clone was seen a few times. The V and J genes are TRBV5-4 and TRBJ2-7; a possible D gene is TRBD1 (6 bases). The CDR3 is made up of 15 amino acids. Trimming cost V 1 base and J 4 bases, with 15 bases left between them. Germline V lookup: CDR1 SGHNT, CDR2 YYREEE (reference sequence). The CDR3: CASSLKTGGSYEQYF. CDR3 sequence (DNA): TGTGCCAGCAGCTTGAAGACAGGCGGATCGTACGAGCAGTACTTC.

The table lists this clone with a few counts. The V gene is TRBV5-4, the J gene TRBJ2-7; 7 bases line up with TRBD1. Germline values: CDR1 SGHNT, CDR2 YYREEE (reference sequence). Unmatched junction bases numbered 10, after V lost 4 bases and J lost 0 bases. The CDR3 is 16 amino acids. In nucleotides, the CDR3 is TGTGCCAGCAGCCCCGAAGCCGGGACAGCCTCCTACGAGCAGTACTTC. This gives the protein CASSPEAGTASYEQYF.

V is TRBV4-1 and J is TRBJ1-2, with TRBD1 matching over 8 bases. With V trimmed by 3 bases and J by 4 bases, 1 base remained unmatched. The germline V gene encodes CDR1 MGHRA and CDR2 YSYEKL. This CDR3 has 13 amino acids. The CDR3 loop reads CASSQQGAYGYTF. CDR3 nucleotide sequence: TGCGCCAGCAGCCAGCAGGGGGCCTATGGCTACACCTTC.

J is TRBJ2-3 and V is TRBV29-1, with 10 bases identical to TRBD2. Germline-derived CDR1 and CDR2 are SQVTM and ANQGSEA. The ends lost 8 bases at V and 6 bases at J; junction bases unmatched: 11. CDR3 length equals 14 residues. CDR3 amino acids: CSMKPGLAIDTQYF. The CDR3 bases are TGCAGCATGAAACCGGGACTAGCGATTGATACGCAGTATTTT.

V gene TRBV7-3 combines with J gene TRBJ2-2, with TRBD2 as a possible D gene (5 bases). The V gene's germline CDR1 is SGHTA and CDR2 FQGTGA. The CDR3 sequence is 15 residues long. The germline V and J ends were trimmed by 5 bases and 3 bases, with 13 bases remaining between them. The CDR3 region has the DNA TGTGCCAGCAGCCGCCTAGGCGGGTACACCGGGGAGCTGTTTTTT. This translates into CASSRLGGYTGELFF.

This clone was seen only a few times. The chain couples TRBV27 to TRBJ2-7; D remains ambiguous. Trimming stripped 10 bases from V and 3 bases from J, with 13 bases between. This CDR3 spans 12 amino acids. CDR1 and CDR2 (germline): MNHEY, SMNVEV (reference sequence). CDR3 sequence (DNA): TGTGCCACGAACAGCAATAACTACGAGCAGTACTTC. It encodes CATNSNNYEQYF.

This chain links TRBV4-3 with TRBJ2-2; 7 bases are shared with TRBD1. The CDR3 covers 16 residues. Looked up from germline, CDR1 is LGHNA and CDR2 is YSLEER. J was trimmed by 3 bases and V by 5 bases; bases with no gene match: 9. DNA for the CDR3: TGCGCCAGCAGCTCCGCCGGGACAGTTCACACCGGGGAGCTGTTTTTT. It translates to CASSSAGTVHTGELFF.

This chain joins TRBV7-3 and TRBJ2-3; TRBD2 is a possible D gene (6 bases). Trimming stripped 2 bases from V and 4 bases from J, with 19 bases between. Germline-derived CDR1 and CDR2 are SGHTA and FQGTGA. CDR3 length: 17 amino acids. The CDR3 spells CASSLGIRGDASDTQYF. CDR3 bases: TGTGCCAGCAGCTTAGGGATCCGCGGGGACGCATCAGATACGCAGTATTTT.

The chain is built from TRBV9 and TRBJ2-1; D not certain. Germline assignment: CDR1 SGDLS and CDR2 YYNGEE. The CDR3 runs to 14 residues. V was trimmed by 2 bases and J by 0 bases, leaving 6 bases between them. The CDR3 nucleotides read TGTGCCAGCAGCGTCTCTAGCTCCTACAATGAGCAGTTCTTC. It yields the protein CASSVSSSYNEQFF.

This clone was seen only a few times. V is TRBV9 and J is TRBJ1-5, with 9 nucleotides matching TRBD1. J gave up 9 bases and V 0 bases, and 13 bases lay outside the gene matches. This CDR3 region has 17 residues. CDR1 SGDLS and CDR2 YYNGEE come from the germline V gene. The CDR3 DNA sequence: TGTGCCAGCAGCGTAGTGAACAGGGGGCCCCCTGAAGGGCCCCAGCATTTT. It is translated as CASSVVNRGPPEGPQHF.

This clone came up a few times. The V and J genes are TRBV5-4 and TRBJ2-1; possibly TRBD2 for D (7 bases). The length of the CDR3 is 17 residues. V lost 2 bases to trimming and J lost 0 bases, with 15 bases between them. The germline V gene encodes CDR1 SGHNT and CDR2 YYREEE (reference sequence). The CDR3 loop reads CASSLFRGASSYNEQFF. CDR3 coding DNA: TGTGCCAGCAGCTTATTTCGGGGGGCTAGCTCCTACAATGAGCAGTTCTTC.

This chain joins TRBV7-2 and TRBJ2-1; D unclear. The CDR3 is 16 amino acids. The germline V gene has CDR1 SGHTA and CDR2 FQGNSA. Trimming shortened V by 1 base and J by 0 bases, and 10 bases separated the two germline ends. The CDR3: CASSLVAASSYNEQFF. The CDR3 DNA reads TGTGCCAGCAGCTTAGTAGCTGCCAGCTCCTACAATGAGCAGTTCTTC.

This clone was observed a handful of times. The DNA for the CDR3 is TGTGCCAGTAGCTCCAGGGGGAAACACAATGAGCAGTTCTTC. The encoded protein is CASSSRGKHNEQFF. The rearrangement joins TRBV19 to TRBJ2-1; 7 bases line up with TRBD1. The V segment lost 6 bases and the J segment 5 bases; nucleotides outside the gene matches: 7. The germline V gene encodes CDR1 LNHDA and CDR2 SQIVND (reference sequence). This CDR3 contains 14 residues.

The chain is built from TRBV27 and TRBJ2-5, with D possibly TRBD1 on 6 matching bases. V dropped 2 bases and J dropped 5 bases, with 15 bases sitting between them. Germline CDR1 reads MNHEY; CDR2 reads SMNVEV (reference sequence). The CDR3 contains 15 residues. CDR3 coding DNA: TGTGCCAGCAGTTTAAGGTGGGGGCTAGGGGAGACCCAGTACTTC. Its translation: CASSLRWGLGETQYF.

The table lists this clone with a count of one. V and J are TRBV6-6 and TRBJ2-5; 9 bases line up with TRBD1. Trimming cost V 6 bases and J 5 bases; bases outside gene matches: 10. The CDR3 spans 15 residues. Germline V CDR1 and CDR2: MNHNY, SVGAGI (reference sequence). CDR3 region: CASRPPQGAKETQYF. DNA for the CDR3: TGTGCCAGCAGACCCCCACAGGGGGCGAAGGAGACCCAGTACTTC.

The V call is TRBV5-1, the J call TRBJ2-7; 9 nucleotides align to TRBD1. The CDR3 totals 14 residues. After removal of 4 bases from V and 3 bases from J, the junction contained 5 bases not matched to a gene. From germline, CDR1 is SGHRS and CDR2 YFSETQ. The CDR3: CASSIGTGNYEQYF. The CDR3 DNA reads TGCGCCAGCAGCATCGGGACAGGGAACTACGAGCAGTACTTC.

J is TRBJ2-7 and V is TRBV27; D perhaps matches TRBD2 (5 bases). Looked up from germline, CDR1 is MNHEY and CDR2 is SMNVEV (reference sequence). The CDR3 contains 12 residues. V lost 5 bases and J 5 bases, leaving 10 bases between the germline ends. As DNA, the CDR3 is TGTGCCAGCAGTATGGGAGTCCACGAGCAGTACTTC. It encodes CASSMGVHEQYF.

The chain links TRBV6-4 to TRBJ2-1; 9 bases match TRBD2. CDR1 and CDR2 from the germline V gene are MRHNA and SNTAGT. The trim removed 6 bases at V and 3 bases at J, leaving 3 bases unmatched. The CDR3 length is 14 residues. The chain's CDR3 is CASSRLADYNEQFF. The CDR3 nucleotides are TGTGCCAGCAGCCGACTAGCGGACTACAATGAGCAGTTCTTC.

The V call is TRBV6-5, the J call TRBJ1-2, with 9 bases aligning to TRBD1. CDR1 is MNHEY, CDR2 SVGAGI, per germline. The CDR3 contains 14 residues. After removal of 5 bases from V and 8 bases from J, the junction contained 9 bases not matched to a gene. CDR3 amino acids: CASSLTGGAGGYTF. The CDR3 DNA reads TGTGCCAGCAGTCTCACAGGGGGCGCGGGGGGCTACACCTTC.

The CDR3 region has the DNA TGTGCCAGCAGCTTGGGCCCTAGCGGGGAGCAGTTCTTC. Protein product: CASSLGPSGEQFF. The rearrangement uses TRBV7-8 and TRBJ2-1; TRBD2 aligns across 8 bases. Trimming at V came to 3 bases and at J to 10 bases, leaving 5 bases not matched to a gene. CDR3 size: 13 residues. CDR1 is SGHVS and CDR2 is FQNEAQ in the germline V gene.

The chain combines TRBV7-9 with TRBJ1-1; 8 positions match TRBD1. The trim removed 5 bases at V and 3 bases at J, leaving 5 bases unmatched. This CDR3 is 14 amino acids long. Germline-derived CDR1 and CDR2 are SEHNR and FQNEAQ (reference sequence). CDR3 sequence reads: CASSDRGGDTEAFF. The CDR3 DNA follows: TGTGCCAGCAGCGACAGGGGAGGGGACACTGAAGCTTTCTTT. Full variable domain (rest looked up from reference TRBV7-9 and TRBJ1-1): DTGVSQNPRHKITKRGQNVTFRCDPISEHNRLYWYRQTLGQGPEFLTYFQNEAQLEKSRLLSDRFSAERPKGSFSTLEIQRTEQGDSAMYLCASSDRGGDTEAFFGQGTRLTVV.

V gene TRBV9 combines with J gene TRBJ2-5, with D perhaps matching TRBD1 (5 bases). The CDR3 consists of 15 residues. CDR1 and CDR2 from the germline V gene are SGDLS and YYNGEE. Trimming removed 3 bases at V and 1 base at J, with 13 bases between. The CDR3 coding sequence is TGTGCCAGCAGCGCTATGGGGCAGCCCCAAGAGACCCAGTACTTC. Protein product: CASSAMGQPQETQYF.

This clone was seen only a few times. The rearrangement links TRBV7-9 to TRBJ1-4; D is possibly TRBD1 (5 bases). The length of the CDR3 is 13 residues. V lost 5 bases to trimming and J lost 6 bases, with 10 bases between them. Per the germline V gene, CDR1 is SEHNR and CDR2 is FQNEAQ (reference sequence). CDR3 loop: CASSTLGDEKLFF. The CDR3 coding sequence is TGTGCCAGCAGCACCCTAGGGGATGAAAAACTGTTTTTT.

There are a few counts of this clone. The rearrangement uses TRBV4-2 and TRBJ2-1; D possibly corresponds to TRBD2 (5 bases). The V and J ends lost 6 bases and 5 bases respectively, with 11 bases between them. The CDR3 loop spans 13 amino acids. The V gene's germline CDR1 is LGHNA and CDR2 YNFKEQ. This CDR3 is CASRLTEDNEQFF. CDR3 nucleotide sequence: TGTGCCAGCAGACTCACGGAGGACAATGAGCAGTTCTTC.

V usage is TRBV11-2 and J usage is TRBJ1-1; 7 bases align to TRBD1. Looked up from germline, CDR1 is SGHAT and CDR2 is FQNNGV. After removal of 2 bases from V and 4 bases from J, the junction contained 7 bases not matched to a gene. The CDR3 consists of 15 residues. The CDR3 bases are TGTGCCAGCAGCTTATCCGGACAGGTCGGCACTGAAGCTTTCTTT. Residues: CASSLSGQVGTEAFF.

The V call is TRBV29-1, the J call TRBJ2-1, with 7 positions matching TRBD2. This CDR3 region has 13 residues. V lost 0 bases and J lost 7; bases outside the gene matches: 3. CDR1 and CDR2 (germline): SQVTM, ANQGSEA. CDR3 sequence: CSVEDGGGNEQFF. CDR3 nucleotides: TGCAGCGTTGAAGATGGGGGGGGTAATGAGCAGTTCTTC.

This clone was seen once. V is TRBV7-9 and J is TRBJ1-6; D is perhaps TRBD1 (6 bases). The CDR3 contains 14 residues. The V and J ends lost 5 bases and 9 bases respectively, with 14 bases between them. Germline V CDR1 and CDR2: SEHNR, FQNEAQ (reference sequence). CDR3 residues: CASSLLPGVSPLHF. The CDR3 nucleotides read TGTGCCAGCAGCCTACTCCCAGGGGTTTCACCCCTCCACTTT.